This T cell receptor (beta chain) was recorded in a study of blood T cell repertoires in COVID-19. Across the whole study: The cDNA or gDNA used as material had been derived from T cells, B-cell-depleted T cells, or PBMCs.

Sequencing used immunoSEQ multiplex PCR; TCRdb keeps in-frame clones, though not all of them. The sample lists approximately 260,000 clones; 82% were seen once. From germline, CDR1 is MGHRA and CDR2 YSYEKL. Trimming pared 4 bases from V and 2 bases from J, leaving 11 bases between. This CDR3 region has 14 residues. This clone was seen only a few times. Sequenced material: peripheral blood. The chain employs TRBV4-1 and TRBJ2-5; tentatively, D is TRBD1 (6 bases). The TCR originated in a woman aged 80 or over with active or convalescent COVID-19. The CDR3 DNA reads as TGCGCCAGCAGCCCCCATACAGGGCAAGAGACCCAGTACTTC. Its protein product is CASSPHTGQETQYF.